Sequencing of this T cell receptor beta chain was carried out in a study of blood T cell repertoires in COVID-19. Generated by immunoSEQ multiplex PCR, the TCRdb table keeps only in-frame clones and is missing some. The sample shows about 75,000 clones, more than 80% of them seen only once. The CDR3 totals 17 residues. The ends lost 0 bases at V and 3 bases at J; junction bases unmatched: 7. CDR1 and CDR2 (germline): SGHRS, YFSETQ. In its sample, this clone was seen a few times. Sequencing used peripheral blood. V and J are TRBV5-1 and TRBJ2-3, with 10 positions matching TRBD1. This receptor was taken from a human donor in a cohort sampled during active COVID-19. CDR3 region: CASSLAGTGVGTDTQYF. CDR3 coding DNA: TGCGCCAGCAGCTTGGCAGGGACAGGGGTAGGGACAGATACGCAGTATTTT.